The rows below give T cell receptor beta chains drawn from one sample of a study of blood T cell repertoires in COVID-19. The protocol was immunoSEQ multiplex PCR, while the TCRdb copy is restricted to in-frame clones and leaves out a portion. Among around 92,000 clones listed, roughly 89% were seen once. Sequenced: peripheral blood. The receptors were sampled from a woman older than 75 with active COVID-19. The conserved cysteine and the conserved F or W are not part of the CDR3 here. The order of the fields is V gene, J gene, CDR3 protein.

TRBV4-1,TRBJ1-4,ASSQQAQGVSEKLF
TRBV18,TRBJ1-2,ASSPTGPNYGYT
TRBV21-1,TRBJ2-7,ASSKRTGVTEQY
TRBV5-1,TRBJ1-1,ASSHKTGRVTEAF
TRBV13,TRBJ2-1,ASSSGSRYNEQF
TRBV28,TRBJ2-4,ASSLLGNRVSDIQY
TRBV12-3/TRBV12-4,TRBJ2-7,ASRIRVGEQY
TRBV7-2,TRBJ2-5,ASSSPGQGPTQY
TRBV6-5,TRBJ2-7,ASRGGAYEQY
TRBV7-9,TRBJ2-5,ATARGAGETQY
TRBV7-2,TRBJ2-3,ASSLFRGNRDTQY
TRBV19,TRBJ2-7,ASSTTGSYEQY
TRBV5-1,TRBJ2-3,ASSSLAGYTDTQY
TRBV18,TRBJ2-7,ASSLRTSGSGYEQY
TRBV4-2,TRBJ2-2,ASSQDSFRLAPTGELF
TRBV4-2,TRBJ2-7,ASSLGHLPSYEQY
TRBV28,TRBJ1-2,ASSLERRPYGYT
TRBV6-1,TRBJ1-2,ASSEAPGRTGRGNYGYT
TRBV6-5,TRBJ1-1,ASRGTGGNTEAF
TRBV4-3,TRBJ2-3,ASSQDPTSISGTQY
TRBV18,TRBJ1-4,ASSPGAEAGEKLF
TRBV7-9,TRBJ2-6,ASSLGGLSSGANVLT